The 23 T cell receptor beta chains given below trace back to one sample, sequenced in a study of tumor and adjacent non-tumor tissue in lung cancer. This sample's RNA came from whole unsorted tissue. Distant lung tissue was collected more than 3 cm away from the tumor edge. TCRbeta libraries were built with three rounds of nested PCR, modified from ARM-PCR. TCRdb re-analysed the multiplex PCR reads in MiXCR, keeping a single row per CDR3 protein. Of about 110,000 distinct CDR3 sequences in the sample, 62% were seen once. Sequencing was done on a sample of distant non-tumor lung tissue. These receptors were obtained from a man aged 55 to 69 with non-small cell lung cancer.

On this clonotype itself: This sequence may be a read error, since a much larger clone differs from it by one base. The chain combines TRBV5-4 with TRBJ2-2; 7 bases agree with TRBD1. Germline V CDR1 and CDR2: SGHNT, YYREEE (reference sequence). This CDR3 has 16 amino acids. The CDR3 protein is CVSSVANRGYTGELFF. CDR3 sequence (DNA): TGTGTCAGCAGCGTCGCTAACAGGGGTTATACCGGGGAGCTGTTTTTT.

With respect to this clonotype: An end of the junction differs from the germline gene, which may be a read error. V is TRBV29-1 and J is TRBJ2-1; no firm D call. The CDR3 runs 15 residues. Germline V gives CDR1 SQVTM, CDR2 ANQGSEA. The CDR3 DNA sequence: TGCAACGTTGAGGCTAGTCACTACTCCTACAATGAGCAGTTCTTC. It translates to CNVEASHYSYNEQFF.

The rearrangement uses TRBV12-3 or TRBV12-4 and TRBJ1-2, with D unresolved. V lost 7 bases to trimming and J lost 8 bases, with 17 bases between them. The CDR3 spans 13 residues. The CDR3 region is CASTVSLHGGYTF. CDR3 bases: TGTGCCAGCACCGTTAGCCTGCATGGAGGCTACACCTTC.

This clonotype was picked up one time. The CDR3 reads CAISDDDSGNTIYF. DNA of the CDR3: TGTGCCATCAGTGACGACGATTCTGGAAACACCATATATTTT. V and J are TRBV10-3 and TRBJ1-3, with D hard to call. CDR3 length equals 14 residues. Germline values: CDR1 ENHRY, CDR2 SYGVKD. V was trimmed by 3 bases and J by 1 base, leaving 7 bases between them.

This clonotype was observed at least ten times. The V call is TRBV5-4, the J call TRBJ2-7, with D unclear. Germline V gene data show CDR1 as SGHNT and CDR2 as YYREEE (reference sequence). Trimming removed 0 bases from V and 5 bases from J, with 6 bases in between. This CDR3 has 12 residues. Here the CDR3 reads CASSLGDNEQYF. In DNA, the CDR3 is TGTGCCAGCAGCTTGGGAGACAACGAGCAGTACTTC.

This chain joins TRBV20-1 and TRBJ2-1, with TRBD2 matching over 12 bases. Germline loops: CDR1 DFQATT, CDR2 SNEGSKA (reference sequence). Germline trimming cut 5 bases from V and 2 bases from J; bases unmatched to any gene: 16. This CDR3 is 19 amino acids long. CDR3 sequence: CSAGGLAGQLEGTYNEQFF. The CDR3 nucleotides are TGCAGTGCTGGGGGACTAGCGGGCCAACTGGAGGGCACCTACAATGAGCAGTTCTTC.

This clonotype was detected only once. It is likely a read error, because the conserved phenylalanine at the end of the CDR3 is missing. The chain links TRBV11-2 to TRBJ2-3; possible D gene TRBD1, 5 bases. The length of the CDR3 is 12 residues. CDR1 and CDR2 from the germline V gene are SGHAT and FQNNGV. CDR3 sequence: CASSLRTFTQYL. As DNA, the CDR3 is TGCGCCAGCAGCTTAAGGACATTCACGCAGTATCTT.

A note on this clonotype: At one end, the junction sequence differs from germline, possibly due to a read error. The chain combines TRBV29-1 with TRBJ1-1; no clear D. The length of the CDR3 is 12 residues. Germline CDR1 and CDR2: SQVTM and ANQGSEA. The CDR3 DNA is TGCAACGTTGGGGTAACGAACACTGAAGCTTTCTTT. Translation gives CNVGVTNTEAFF.

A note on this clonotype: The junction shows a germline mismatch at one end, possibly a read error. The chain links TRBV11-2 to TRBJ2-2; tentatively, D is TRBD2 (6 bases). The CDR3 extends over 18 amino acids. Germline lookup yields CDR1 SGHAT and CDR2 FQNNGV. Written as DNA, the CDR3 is TGTGTCAGCAACTCAGGACTACCGGGAGCGACGAACTCCGGGGAGCTGTTTTTT. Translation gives CVSNSGLPGATNSGELFF.

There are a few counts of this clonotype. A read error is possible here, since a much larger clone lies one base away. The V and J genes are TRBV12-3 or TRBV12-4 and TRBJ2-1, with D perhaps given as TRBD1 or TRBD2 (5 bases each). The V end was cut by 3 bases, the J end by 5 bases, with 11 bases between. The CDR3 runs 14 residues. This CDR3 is CASSFGTKNNEQFF. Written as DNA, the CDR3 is TGTGCCAGCAGTTTCGGGACCAAAAACAATGAGCAGTTCTTC.

The CDR3 bases are TGTGCCAGCAGCTTGGGTGGCACTGTTGGGACCCAGTACTTC. This translates into CASSLGGTVGTQYF. J is TRBJ2-5 and V is TRBV5-4; the D is unclear. Germline assignment: CDR1 SGHNT and CDR2 YYREEE (reference sequence). The CDR3 length is 14 residues. V lost 0 bases and J 7 bases, leaving 13 bases between the germline ends. Together with reference TRBV5-4 and TRBJ2-5, the CDR3 gives the full variable domain: ETGVTQSPTHLIKTRGQQVTLRCSSQSGHNTVSWYQQALGQGPQFIFQYYREEENGRGNFPPRFSGLQFPNYSSELNVNALELDDSALYLCASSLGGTVGTQYFGPGTRLLVL.

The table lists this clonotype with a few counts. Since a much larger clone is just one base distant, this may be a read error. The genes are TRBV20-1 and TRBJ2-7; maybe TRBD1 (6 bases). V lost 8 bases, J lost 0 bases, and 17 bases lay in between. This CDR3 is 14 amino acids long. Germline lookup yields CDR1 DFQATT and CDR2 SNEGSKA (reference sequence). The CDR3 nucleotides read TGCAGTACAACAGGGACCGTCAACTCCTACGAGCAGTACTTC. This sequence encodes CSTTGTVNSYEQYF.

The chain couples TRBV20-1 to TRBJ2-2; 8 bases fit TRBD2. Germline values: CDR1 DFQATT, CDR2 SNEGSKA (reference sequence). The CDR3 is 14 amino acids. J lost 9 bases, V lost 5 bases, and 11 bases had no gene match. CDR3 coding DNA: TGCAGTGCTCTCTGGACTAGCCACCGCCGGGAGCTGTTTTTT. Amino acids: CSALWTSHRRELFF.

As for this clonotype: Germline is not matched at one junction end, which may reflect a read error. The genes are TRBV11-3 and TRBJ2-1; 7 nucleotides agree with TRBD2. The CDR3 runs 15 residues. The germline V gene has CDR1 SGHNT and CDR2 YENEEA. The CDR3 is CASSLAGRYDNERFF. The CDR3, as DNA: TGTGCCAGCAGCTTAGCCGGGAGGTATGACAATGAGCGGTTCTTC.

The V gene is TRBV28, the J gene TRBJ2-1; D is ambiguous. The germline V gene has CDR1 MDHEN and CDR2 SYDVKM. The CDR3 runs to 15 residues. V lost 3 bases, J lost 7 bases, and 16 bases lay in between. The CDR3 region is CASSLFGSWENEQFF. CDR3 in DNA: TGTGCCAGCAGTTTGTTTGGTAGCTGGGAAAATGAGCAGTTCTTC. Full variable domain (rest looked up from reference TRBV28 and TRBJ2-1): DVKVTQSSRYLVKRTGEKVFLECVQDMDHENMFWYRQDPGLGLRLIYFSYDVKMKEKGDIPEGYSVSREKKERFSLILESASTNQTSMYLCASSLFGSWENEQFFGPGTRLTVL.

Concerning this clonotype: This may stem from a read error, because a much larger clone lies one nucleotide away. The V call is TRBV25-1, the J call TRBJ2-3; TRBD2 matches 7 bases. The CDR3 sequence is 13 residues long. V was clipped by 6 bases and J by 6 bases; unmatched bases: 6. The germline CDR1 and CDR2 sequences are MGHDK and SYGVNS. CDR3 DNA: TGTGCCAGCAGCAACGGGGGGATGGATACGCAGTATTTT. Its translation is CASSNGGMDTQYF. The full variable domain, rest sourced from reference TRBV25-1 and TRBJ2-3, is EADIYQTPRYLVIGTGKKITLECSQTMGHDKMYWYQQDPGMELHLIHYSYGVNSTEKGDLSSESTVSRIRTEHFPLTLESARPSHTSQYLCASSNGGMDTQYFGPGTRLTVL.

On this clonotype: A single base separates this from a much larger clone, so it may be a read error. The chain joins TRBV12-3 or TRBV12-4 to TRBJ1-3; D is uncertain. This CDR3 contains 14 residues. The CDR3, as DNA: TGTGCCAGCAGTTTACAGGCCCCCGGAAACACCATACATTTT. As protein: CASSLQAPGNTIHF.

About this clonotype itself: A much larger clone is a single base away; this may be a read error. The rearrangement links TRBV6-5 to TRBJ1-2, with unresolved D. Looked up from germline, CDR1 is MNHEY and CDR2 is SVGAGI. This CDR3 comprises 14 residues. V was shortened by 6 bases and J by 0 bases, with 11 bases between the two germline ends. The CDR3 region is CASRKTEANYGYTF. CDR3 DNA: TGTGCCAGCAGGAAAACTGAGGCTAACTATGGCTACACCTTC.

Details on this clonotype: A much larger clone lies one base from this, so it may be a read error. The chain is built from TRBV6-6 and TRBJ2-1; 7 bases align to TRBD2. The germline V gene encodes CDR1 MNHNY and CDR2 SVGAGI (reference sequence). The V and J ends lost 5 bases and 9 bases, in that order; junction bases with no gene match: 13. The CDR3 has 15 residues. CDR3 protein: CASSAPKSGIREQFF. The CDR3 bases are TGTGCCAGCAGTGCCCCCAAAAGCGGGATACGTGAGCAGTTCTTC.

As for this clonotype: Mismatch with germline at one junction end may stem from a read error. The DNA for the CDR3 is TGTTCCATCAGTGAGCCCCGAGGGGGCACAGATACGCAGTATTTT. It codes for CSISEPRGGTDTQYF. The chain employs TRBV10-3 and TRBJ2-3; either TRBD1 or TRBD2 may fit D (5 bases each). CDR1 and CDR2 from the germline V gene are ENHRY and SYGVKD. The CDR3 has 15 residues.

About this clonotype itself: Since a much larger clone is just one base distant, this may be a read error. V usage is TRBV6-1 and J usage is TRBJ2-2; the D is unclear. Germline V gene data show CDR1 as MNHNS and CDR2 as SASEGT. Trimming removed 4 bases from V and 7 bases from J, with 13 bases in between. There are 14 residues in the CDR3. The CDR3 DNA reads TGTGCCAGCAGTGCAAACTATGGTATCGGGGAGCTGTTTTTT. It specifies CASSANYGIGELFF.

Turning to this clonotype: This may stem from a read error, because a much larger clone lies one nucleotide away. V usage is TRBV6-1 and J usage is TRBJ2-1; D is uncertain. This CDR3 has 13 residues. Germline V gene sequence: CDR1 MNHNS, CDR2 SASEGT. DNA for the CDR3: TGTGCCAGCACCGGACCTTCCTACGATGAGCAGTTCTTC. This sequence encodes CASTGPSYDEQFF.

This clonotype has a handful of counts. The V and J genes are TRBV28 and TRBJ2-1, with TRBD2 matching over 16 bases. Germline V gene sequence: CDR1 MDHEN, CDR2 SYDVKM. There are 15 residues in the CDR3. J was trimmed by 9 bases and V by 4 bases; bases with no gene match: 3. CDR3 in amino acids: CASSSGLAGGAEQFF. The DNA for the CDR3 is TGTGCCAGCAGTTCGGGACTAGCGGGAGGGGCTGAGCAGTTCTTC.